This T cell receptor beta chain is from a study of T cells in Graves' hyperthyroidism and ophthalmopathy. CDR1 and CDR2 from the germline V gene are KGHSH and LQKENI. The CDR3 consists of 15 residues. The ends were cut back, 2 bases at V and 1 base at J, with 9 bases in the middle. RNA transcripts served as the template for amplifying TCR beta CDR3 regions. With the HTBI primer set, the TCR CDR3 went through a first round of RT-PCR. TCRdb used MiXCR to reprocess the multiplex PCR reads, holding one entry per CDR3 protein. The sample consists of fewer than 700,000 distinct CDR3 sequences, roughly 17% of them appearing once. Study outcomes and limitations: Ophthalmopathy and stable hyperthyroidism were told apart by a 13 V-J model.

This clonotype was counted only a few times. Antigen unknown. The J gene is TRBJ2-1, the V gene TRBV18; D not resolved. This clonotype originated in a woman aged 25-40 years with Graves' hyperthyroidism. The source material was blood. The CDR3 is CASSPGVDSYNEQFF. CDR3 bases: TGTGCCAGCTCACCAGGGGTAGATTCCTACAATGAGCAGTTCTTC.